The 27 T cell receptor beta chains given below trace back to one sample, sequenced in a study of blood T cell repertoires in COVID-19. The method was immunoSEQ multiplex PCR; TCRdb's version includes in-frame clones alone and lacks a portion of them. The repertoire holds about 160,000 clones, with 70% to 85% as singletons. Material for sequencing was peripheral blood. The receptors were gathered from an elderly woman with acute or convalescent COVID-19.

This chain links TRBV5-1 with TRBJ2-5, with a weak D call TRBD2 (5 bases). Germline assignment: CDR1 SGHRS and CDR2 YFSETQ. Between the trimmed V and J ends, which lost 1 base and 1 base, there was a span of 8 bases. This CDR3 contains 14 residues. CDR3 in amino acids: CASSLFSAQETQYF. CDR3 DNA sequence: TGCGCCAGCAGCTTGTTTAGCGCCCAAGAGACCCAGTACTTC.

The chain recombines TRBV4-1 with TRBJ2-3; 8 nucleotides line up with TRBD2. The CDR3 runs to 16 residues. V was pared by 8 bases and J by 2 bases, with 12 bases of the junction left unmatched. CDR1 and CDR2 (germline): MGHRA, YSYEKL. The DNA for the CDR3 is TGCGCCAGCGGCGACGAGCGGGAGAGAGACACAGATACGCAGTATTTT. Protein: CASGDERERDTDTQYF.

The rearrangement links TRBV4-1 to TRBJ2-7; a weak D match, TRBD1 (6 bases). The germline CDR1 and CDR2 sequences are MGHRA and YSYEKL. Trimming removed 4 bases at V and 1 base at J, with 8 bases between. CDR3 length: 13 residues. Here the CDR3 reads CASSLTGSYEQYF. In nucleotides, the CDR3 is TGCGCCAGCAGCCTCACAGGGTCCTACGAGCAGTACTTC.

The chain combines TRBV19 with TRBJ2-1; 8 bases fit TRBD2. The V gene's germline CDR1 is LNHDA and CDR2 SQIVND (reference sequence). The CDR3 runs 15 residues. V trimming: 3 bases; J trimming: 0 bases; junction bases outside the gene matches: 1. The chain's CDR3 is CASSIGTSSYNEQFF. DNA of the CDR3: TGTGCCAGTAGTATTGGGACTAGCTCCTACAATGAGCAGTTCTTC.

This chain connects TRBV12-3 or TRBV12-4 to TRBJ2-5, with a weak D call TRBD2 (5 bases). V dropped 4 bases and J dropped 3 bases, with 9 bases sitting between them. The CDR3 is made up of 13 amino acids. In nucleotides, the CDR3 is TGTGCCAGCAGTTGGAACGGGAAAGAGACCCAGTACTTC. Protein sequence: CASSWNGKETQYF.

This clone was recorded only once. The V gene is TRBV5-1, the J gene TRBJ2-7, with 9 positions matching TRBD2. CDR3 length: 14 amino acids. The germline CDR1 and CDR2 sequences are SGHRS and YFSETQ. V lost 4 bases, J lost 5 bases, and 7 bases stayed unmatched. CDR3 loop: CASSTLAGANEQYF. The CDR3 bases are TGCGCCAGCAGCACCTTAGCGGGAGCTAACGAGCAGTACTTC.

This chain uses TRBV21-1 with TRBJ1-2. TRBV21-1 is marked as a pseudogene. This CDR3 is built from 14 residues. CDR3 amino acids: CASSKEGLTYGYTF. The CDR3 bases are TGTGCCAGCAGCAAAGAAGGACTGACCTATGGCTACACCTTC.

This clone was detected only a few times. The chain is built from TRBV18 and TRBJ2-3, with D hard to call. Germline CDR1 KGHSH, CDR2 LQKENI. The V gene lost 1 base and the J gene lost 5 bases, with 7 bases spanning the gap. CDR3 length: 13 amino acids. The CDR3 spells CASSPRIEDTQYF. As DNA, the CDR3 is TGTGCCAGCTCACCACGTATAGAAGATACGCAGTATTTT.

The genes are TRBV3-1 (or the pseudogene TRBV3-2) and TRBJ1-1; 7 bases agree with TRBD1. The CDR3 consists of 17 residues. Germline loops: CDR1 LGHDT, CDR2 YNNKEL (reference sequence). V shed 0 bases and J 5 bases; nucleotides not matched to a gene: 12. CDR3 region: CASSQERGGGARTEAFF. CDR3 sequence (DNA): TGTGCCAGCAGCCAAGAAAGAGGAGGGGGCGCGAGGACTGAAGCTTTCTTT.

The chain recombines TRBV6-6 with TRBJ1-2; 8 bases match TRBD1. CDR1 is MNHNY, CDR2 SVGAGI, per germline (reference sequence). The V and J ends lost 5 bases and 9 bases, in that order; junction bases with no gene match: 5. CDR3 length equals 12 residues. The CDR3 DNA is TGTGCCAGCAGTCAACAGGGGGGAAGCTACACCTTC. It translates to CASSQQGGSYTF.

V is TRBV30 and J is TRBJ2-5; 12 bases are a match to TRBD2. The CDR3 is 15 residues long. The germline gives CDR1 GTSNPN, CDR2 SVGIG (reference sequence). V shed 2 bases and J 2 bases; nucleotides not matched to a gene: 3. The CDR3 loop is CAWSPTSGRQETQYF. CDR3 DNA: TGTGCCTGGAGTCCGACTAGCGGGAGACAAGAGACCCAGTACTTC. Filled out from reference TRBV30 and TRBJ2-5, the complete variable domain reads SQTIHQWPATLVQPVGSPLSLECTVEGTSNPNLYWYRQAAGRGLQLLFYSVGIGQISSEVPQNLSASRPQDRQFILSSKKLLLSDSGFYLCAWSPTSGRQETQYFGPGTRLLVL.

The V gene is TRBV11-2, the J gene TRBJ2-7, with D possibly being TRBD2 (6 bases). CDR1 and CDR2 from the germline V gene are SGHAT and FQNNGV. Trimming cost V 1 base and J 3 bases, with 16 bases left between them. This CDR3 is built from 16 residues. CDR3 sequence reads: CASSLGVKDYHYEQYF. As DNA, the CDR3 is TGTGCCAGCAGCTTAGGGGTGAAGGACTACCACTACGAGCAGTACTTC.

The chain employs TRBV3-1 (or the pseudogene TRBV3-2) and TRBJ1-2; 7 nucleotides match TRBD1. The CDR3 covers 13 residues. Germline-derived CDR1 and CDR2 are LGHDT and YNNKEL (reference sequence). V was pared by 4 bases and J by 8 bases, with 7 bases of the junction left unmatched. This CDR3 reads CASSPYSGGGYTF. The DNA of the CDR3 is TGTGCCAGCAGCCCGTACTCAGGGGGAGGCTACACCTTC.

The chain uses TRBV12-3 or TRBV12-4 and TRBJ1-1, with D uncertain. The CDR3 runs 13 residues. Trimming shortened V by 8 bases and J by 3 bases, and 13 bases separated the two germline ends. CDR3 residues: CASGSRRDTEAFF. The CDR3 DNA follows: TGTGCCAGCGGATCGAGACGGGACACTGAAGCTTTCTTT.

This chain joins TRBV2 and TRBJ1-2; 8 nucleotides match TRBD1. Trimming at V came to 3 bases and at J to 6 bases, leaving 6 bases not matched to a gene. The length of the CDR3 is 14 residues. Germline loops: CDR1 SNHLY, CDR2 FYNNEI. The CDR3 nucleotides are TGTGCCAGCAGTGACTACAGGGGGTCGAATGGCTACACCTTC. Its translation is CASSDYRGSNGYTF.

This chain joins TRBV20-1 and TRBJ1-2, with TRBD1 identical over 7 bases. There are 12 residues in the CDR3. Germline CDR1 reads DFQATT; CDR2 reads SNEGSKA (reference sequence). V dropped 3 bases and J dropped 8; count of bases not matched to a gene: 6. CDR3: CSASRQGAGYTF. The CDR3 DNA is TGCAGTGCTAGTCGACAGGGCGCGGGCTACACCTTC.

The chain has TRBV4-3 and TRBJ2-2; 7 bases align to TRBD2. From germline, CDR1 is LGHNA and CDR2 YSLEER. The V gene end was trimmed by 1 base and the J gene end by 3 bases; junction bases not matched to a gene: 11. This CDR3 is 18 amino acids long. CDR3 region: CASSQGGVTAGDTGELFF. The CDR3 DNA reads TGCGCCAGCAGCCAAGGGGGTGTGACGGCGGGGGACACCGGGGAGCTGTTTTTT.

This chain connects TRBV5-4 to TRBJ2-1, with 11 bases that match TRBD2. Trimming removed 4 bases from V and 2 bases from J; junction bases left unmatched: 5. The length of the CDR3 is 16 residues. CDR1 and CDR2 from the germline V gene are SGHNT and YYREEE (reference sequence). For the CDR3, the DNA is TGTGCCAGCAGCCCGGGACTAGCGGATGCCTACAATGAGCAGTTCTTC. This codes for CASSPGLADAYNEQFF.

The rearrangement uses TRBV7-9 and TRBJ2-7, with 8 bases fitting TRBD1. CDR1 and CDR2 (germline): SEHNR, FQNEAQ (reference sequence). This CDR3 is 15 amino acids long. Losses at the gene ends were 1 base for V and 5 bases for J; bases not matched to a gene: 7. CDR3 sequence reads: CASSLVLGQGDEQYF. CDR3 coding DNA: TGTGCCAGCAGCTTAGTCCTAGGACAGGGAGACGAGCAGTACTTC.

The J gene is TRBJ1-1, the V gene TRBV6-5; TRBD1 agrees at 7 bases. CDR3 length: 15 amino acids. Germline V gene sequence: CDR1 MNHEY, CDR2 SVGAGI. The V segment lost 7 bases and the J segment 10 bases; nucleotides outside the gene matches: 18. The CDR3 DNA follows: TGTGCCAGCACCTGGGCCAACAGGGCAGGGGGGAGAGCTTTCTTT. Its protein is CASTWANRAGGRAFF.

The chain uses TRBV28 and TRBJ1-2, with 7 bases lining up with TRBD1. The CDR3 runs to 14 residues. Germline CDR1 and CDR2: MDHEN and SYDVKM. J gave up 4 bases and V 6 bases, and 8 bases lay outside the gene matches. CDR3 in amino acids: CASRMEGAGYGYTF. The CDR3 DNA sequence: TGTGCCAGCAGAATGGAGGGGGCCGGCTATGGCTACACCTTC.

The V and J genes are TRBV2 and TRBJ1-2; 10 positions agree with TRBD1. Germline assignment: CDR1 SNHLY and CDR2 FYNNEI. The CDR3 has 18 amino acids. J gave up 4 bases and V 4 bases, and 15 bases lay outside the gene matches. The DNA for the CDR3 is TGTGCCAGCAGTGCTAGAGGGGTGGGGACAGGGGTCAGCTATGGCTACACCTTC. Translation gives CASSARGVGTGVSYGYTF.

This clone was observed a single time. The chain is built from TRBV20-1 and TRBJ2-5; no clear D gene. This CDR3 contains 11 residues. Germline CDR1 is DFQATT and CDR2 is SNEGSKA (reference sequence). The V gene lost 7 bases and the J gene lost 2 bases, with 8 bases spanning the gap. The CDR3 coding sequence is TGCAGTGGCGGCAGACAAGAGACCCAGTACTTC. It yields the protein CSGGRQETQYF.

The chain carries TRBV7-9 and TRBJ2-5; no definite D call. V was shortened by 3 bases and J by 4 bases, with 3 bases between the two germline ends. This CDR3 has 11 residues. The germline CDR1 and CDR2 sequences are SEHNR and FQNEAQ (reference sequence). The CDR3 DNA is TGTGCCAGCAGCTTCGGAGAGACCCAGTACTTC. Amino acids: CASSFGETQYF.

This clone turned up a few times. This chain joins TRBV5-1 and TRBJ2-1; 8 bases fit TRBD2. CDR1 and CDR2 from the germline V gene are SGHRS and YFSETQ. J lost 0 bases, V lost 5 bases, and 4 bases had no gene match. The CDR3 has 15 residues. The CDR3: CASSQSGGSYNEQFF. As DNA, the CDR3 is TGCGCCAGCAGTCAAAGCGGGGGCTCCTACAATGAGCAGTTCTTC.

The rearrangement uses TRBV5-1 and TRBJ1-2; TRBD1 agrees at 10 bases. The CDR3 contains 16 residues. Germline V gene data show CDR1 as SGHRS and CDR2 as YFSETQ. V was pared by 4 bases and J by 6 bases, with 12 bases of the junction left unmatched. In DNA, the CDR3 is TGCGCCAGCAGCCAAGGCGGGACAGGGGTTTCCGATGGCTACACCTTC. Translating it yields CASSQGGTGVSDGYTF.

The rearrangement joins TRBV5-4 to TRBJ1-3; 9 bases are shared with TRBD1. V lost 4 bases, J lost 4 bases, and 3 bases stayed unmatched. Germline CDR1 reads SGHNT; CDR2 reads YYREEE (reference sequence). This CDR3 comprises 14 residues. The CDR3 DNA follows: TGTGCCAGCAGCGGCGGGACAGGGGGAAACACCATATATTTT. Translating it yields CASSGGTGGNTIYF.